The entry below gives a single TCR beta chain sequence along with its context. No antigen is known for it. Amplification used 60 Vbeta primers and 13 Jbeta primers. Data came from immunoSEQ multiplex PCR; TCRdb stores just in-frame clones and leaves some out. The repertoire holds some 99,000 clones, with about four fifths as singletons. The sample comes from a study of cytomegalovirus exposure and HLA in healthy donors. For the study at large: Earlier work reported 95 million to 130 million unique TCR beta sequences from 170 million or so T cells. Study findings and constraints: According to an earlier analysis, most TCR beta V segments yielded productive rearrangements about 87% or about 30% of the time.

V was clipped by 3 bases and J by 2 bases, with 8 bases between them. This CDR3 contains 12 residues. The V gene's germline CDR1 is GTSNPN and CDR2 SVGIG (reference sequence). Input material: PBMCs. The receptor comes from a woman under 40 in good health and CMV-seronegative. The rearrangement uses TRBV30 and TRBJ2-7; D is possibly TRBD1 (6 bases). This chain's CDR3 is CAWSTGPYEQYF. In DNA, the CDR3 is TGTGCCTGGAGCACAGGGCCCTACGAGCAGTACTTC. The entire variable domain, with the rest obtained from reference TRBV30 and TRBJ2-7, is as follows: SQTIHQWPATLVQPVGSPLSLECTVEGTSNPNLYWYRQAAGRGLQLLFYSVGIGQISSEVPQNLSASRPQDRQFILSSKKLLLSDSGFYLCAWSTGPYEQYFGPGTRLTVT.